Following are 32 T cell receptor beta chains from one sample sequenced in a study of shared T cell receptors in the human thymus. The assay was immunoSEQ multiplex PCR, and TCRdb's table has in-frame clones only and misses some. Of roughly 410,000 clones in the sample, around 95% were seen once. Material: thymocytes. These receptors all stem from a human donor.

This chain uses TRBV4-2 with TRBJ2-1; no reliable D call. Trimming removed 0 bases from V and 7 bases from J, with 16 bases in between. The CDR3 runs 16 residues. The germline V gene has CDR1 LGHNA and CDR2 YNFKEQ. The chain's CDR3 is CASSQDLNFIGNEQFF. CDR3 DNA: TGTGCCAGCAGCCAAGATTTAAACTTCATCGGAAATGAGCAGTTCTTC.

This chain uses TRBV13 with TRBJ2-7; 10 bases agree with TRBD2. CDR3 size: 14 residues. Germline values: CDR1 PRHDT, CDR2 FYEKMQ (reference sequence). V was pared by 0 bases and J by 6 bases, with 2 bases of the junction left unmatched. CDR3: CASSLGLAGAEQYF. The CDR3 coding sequence is TGTGCCAGCAGCTTAGGGCTAGCGGGAGCCGAGCAGTACTTC.

V usage is TRBV4-2 and J usage is TRBJ2-6, with 7 bases identical to TRBD1. The V gene's germline CDR1 is LGHNA and CDR2 YNFKEQ. The CDR3 consists of 18 residues. J gave up 0 bases and V 4 bases, and 9 bases lay outside the gene matches. CDR3 nucleotides: TGTGCCAGCAGCCGCCAGACAGGGAATATCTCTGGGGCCAACGTCCTGACTTTC. This codes for CASSRQTGNISGANVLTF.

The chain combines TRBV14 with TRBJ2-3, with TRBD1 as a possible D gene (5 bases). Trimming left V 1 base short and J 4 bases short, with 12 bases between. This CDR3 has 15 residues. Germline assignment: CDR1 SGHDN and CDR2 FVKESK. The CDR3: CASSQGGRVSDTQYF. DNA of the CDR3: TGTGCCAGCAGCCAAGGGGGCAGAGTATCAGATACGCAGTATTTT.

The table lists this clone with a count of one. The chain has TRBV28 and TRBJ1-5; a weak D match, TRBD1 (5 bases). In germline, CDR1 is MDHEN, CDR2 SYDVKM. The CDR3 sequence is 13 residues long. The V end lost 6 bases, the J end lost 15 bases, and 21 bases lay between the germline ends. CDR3 amino acids: CASSASWGVGGHF. The CDR3 nucleotides are TGTGCCAGCAGCGCCTCATGGGGCGTGGGGGGGCATTTT.

The chain is built from TRBV5-1 and TRBJ2-7; 9 bases map to TRBD2. V lost 4 bases to trimming and J lost 0 bases; unmatched junction nucleotides: 8. CDR1 and CDR2 (germline): SGHRS, YFSETQ. This CDR3 has 16 amino acids. CDR3: CASSIRTSDSSYEQYF. The CDR3 DNA follows: TGCGCCAGCAGCATACGGACTAGCGACAGCTCCTACGAGCAGTACTTC.

This chain joins TRBV28 and TRBJ1-2, with a tentative D call TRBD1 (6 bases). CDR3 size: 19 residues. CDR1 is MDHEN and CDR2 is SYDVKM in the germline V gene. Deletions cut 3 bases from V and 0 bases from J, with 23 bases between. For the CDR3, the DNA is TGTGCCAGCAGTTTCCACAGTCGTGCAGGGGCGAATCCTAACTATGGCTACACCTTC. Encoded protein: CASSFHSRAGANPNYGYTF.

The rearrangement links TRBV25-1 to TRBJ1-4, with a tentative D call TRBD1 (5 bases). With 6 bases removed from V and 4 bases from J, the gap between germline ends came to 12 bases. The CDR3 totals 14 residues. Looked up from germline, CDR1 is MGHDK and CDR2 is SYGVNS. CDR3: CASSRGRVNEKLFF. The CDR3 DNA reads TGTGCCAGCAGCCGGGGGAGGGTTAATGAAAAACTGTTTTTT.

The chain has TRBV21-1 and TRBJ1-2; TRBD1, as called in the table, went unchecked against the DNA. TRBV21-1 is noted as a pseudogene. CDR3 length equals 16 residues. CDR3 bases: TGTGCCAGCAGCAAAGATAAGCGGACAGGGATCTATGGCTACACCTTC. Its translation: CASSKDKRTGIYGYTF.

The count of this clone is one. This rearrangement joins TRBV11-1 to TRBJ2-5; TRBD1 matches 9 bases. The CDR3 runs 18 residues. The germline gives CDR1 SGHAT, CDR2 FQDESV (reference sequence). Trimming took 5 bases from V and 3 from J; bases not matched to a gene: 16. CDR3: CASSLRATGGVSEETQYF. Here the CDR3 DNA reads TGTGCCAGCAGCCTTAGGGCCACAGGGGGCGTTTCGGAAGAGACCCAGTACTTC.

This chain uses TRBV7-2 with TRBJ2-1; 9 nucleotides agree with TRBD2. V gave up 1 base and J gave up 0 bases; unmatched junction bases: 10. Germline CDR1 is SGHTA and CDR2 is FQGNSA. This CDR3 comprises 19 residues. The CDR3 DNA reads as TGTGCCAGCAGCTTAGAAAGGCGGGAGGGGCTTATCTCCTACAATGAGCAGTTCTTC. Protein: CASSLERREGLISYNEQFF.

The chain is built from TRBV7-6 and TRBJ2-1; 7 nucleotides match TRBD1. Germline assignment: CDR1 SGHVS and CDR2 FNYEAQ. Unmatched junction bases numbered 6, after V lost 5 bases and J lost 2 bases. The CDR3 sequence is 15 residues long. CDR3 residues: CASSPRQGAYNEQFF. CDR3 in DNA: TGTGCCAGCAGCCCTCGACAGGGTGCCTACAATGAGCAGTTCTTC.

The chain links TRBV19 to TRBJ2-7; the match to TRBD2 covers 8 bases. V shed 3 bases, J shed 5 bases, and the junction held 15 bases outside the gene matches. The V gene's germline CDR1 is LNHDA and CDR2 SQIVND (reference sequence). This CDR3 is built from 17 residues. The CDR3 loop reads CASSINAGAGGDNEQYF. DNA of the CDR3: TGTGCCAGTAGTATTAATGCCGGTGCGGGAGGTGATAACGAGCAGTACTTC.

The rearrangement joins TRBV5-5 to TRBJ2-1; tentatively, D is TRBD1 (6 bases). The CDR3 is 14 amino acids. CDR1 and CDR2 (germline): SGHKS, YYEKEE (reference sequence). The V end was cut by 4 bases, the J end by 7 bases, with 15 bases between. CDR3 in amino acids: CASSKPGVGNEQFF. CDR3 DNA sequence: TGTGCCAGCAGCAAGCCAGGGGTTGGGAATGAGCAGTTCTTC.

For this clone: A read error may produce the germline difference seen at one junction end. J is TRBJ2-5 and V is TRBV19, with 7 bases identical to TRBD1. This CDR3 has 13 residues. Germline V gives CDR1 LNHDA, CDR2 SQIVND (reference sequence). CDR3 DNA: TGTGCCAGTAGCATAGGGACAGAAGAGACCCAGTACTTC. Amino acids: CASSIGTEETQYF.

The chain combines TRBV11-2 with TRBJ1-2; TRBD1 might be the D (6 bases). Per the germline V gene, CDR1 is SGHAT and CDR2 is FQNNGV. V was cut by 5 bases and J by 6 bases, with 19 bases left in between. The CDR3 is 15 amino acids. CDR3 coding DNA: TGTGCCAGCAGCCCTTTCGTACAGGGAAAGGATGGCTACACCTTC. Protein sequence: CASSPFVQGKDGYTF.

The rearrangement joins TRBV4-1 to TRBJ1-4, with TRBD1 matching 9 bases. CDR1 MGHRA and CDR2 YSYEKL come from the germline V gene. The CDR3 length is 15 residues. V shed 1 base, J shed 8 bases, and the junction held 5 bases outside the gene matches. CDR3 residues: CASSQGDRVTEKLFF. The CDR3 bases are TGCGCCAGCAGCCAAGGGGACAGGGTGACGGAAAAACTGTTTTTT.

V and J are TRBV18 and TRBJ2-1, with no clear D. V was trimmed by 4 bases and J by 8 bases, leaving 6 bases between them. The CDR3 runs 11 residues. Germline V gene lookup returns CDR1 KGHSH and CDR2 LQKENI. CDR3 amino acids: CASSRHDEQFF. Here the CDR3 DNA reads TGTGCCAGCTCACGCCACGATGAGCAGTTCTTC.

The gene calls are TRBV16 and TRBJ1-1, with D uncertain. This CDR3 spans 19 amino acids. The V end was cut by 5 bases, the J end by 1 base, with 26 bases between. Germline-derived CDR1 and CDR2 are KGHSY and FQNENV. The CDR3 DNA sequence: TGTGCCAGCAGCGCTATCCAAATCCCCCGAGGTACAGCGAACACTGAAGCTTTCTTT. Translated: CASSAIQIPRGTANTEAFF.

V gene TRBV5-4 combines with J gene TRBJ2-5, with 11 bases aligning to TRBD2. Germline trimming cut 3 bases from V and 0 bases from J; bases unmatched to any gene: 7. This CDR3 contains 17 residues. The germline V gene has CDR1 SGHNT and CDR2 YYREEE (reference sequence). The CDR3 DNA follows: TGTGCCAGCAGCTCGCGGACGACTAGCGGGAACCAAGAGACCCAGTACTTC. Its protein is CASSSRTTSGNQETQYF.

This chain links TRBV28 with TRBJ1-2, with D hard to call. The CDR3 runs 13 residues. CDR1 MDHEN and CDR2 SYDVKM come from the germline V gene. V lost 2 bases and J 4 bases, leaving 8 bases between the germline ends. CDR3 residues: CASSLGQPYGYTF. For the CDR3, the DNA is TGTGCCAGCAGTTTAGGGCAGCCCTATGGCTACACCTTC.

This clone appeared a single time. The chain employs TRBV14 and TRBJ1-5; D is undetermined. V was cut by 8 bases and J by 1 base, with 9 bases left in between. This CDR3 has 13 amino acids. CDR1 and CDR2 (germline): SGHDN, FVKESK. The CDR3 here is CASFQGSNQPQHF. In DNA, the CDR3 is TGTGCCAGCTTTCAAGGAAGCAATCAGCCCCAGCATTTT. Complete variable domain (other parts from reference TRBV14 and TRBJ1-5): EAGVTQFPSHSVIEKGQTVTLRCDPISGHDNLYWYRRVMGKEIKFLLHFVKESKQDESGMPNNRFLAERTGGTYSTLKVQPAELEDSGVYFCASFQGSNQPQHFGDGTRLSIL.

The chain joins TRBV5-5 to TRBJ1-2, with D uncertain. The V gene lost 6 bases and the J gene lost 2 bases, with 17 bases spanning the gap. Germline assignment: CDR1 SGHKS and CDR2 YYEKEE (reference sequence). This CDR3 has 15 amino acids. This chain's CDR3 is CASTRGDTRNYGYTF. DNA of the CDR3: TGTGCCAGCACCAGAGGTGACACCCGGAACTATGGCTACACCTTC.

This rearrangement joins TRBV27 to TRBJ1-5; D might be TRBD1 (5 bases). The CDR3 sequence is 15 residues long. The V end lost 5 bases, the J end lost 5 bases, and 16 bases lay between the germline ends. CDR1 and CDR2 from the germline V gene are MNHEY and SMNVEV (reference sequence). The CDR3 region is CASSPLKGGDQPQHF. The CDR3 nucleotides read TGTGCCAGCAGTCCCCTGAAGGGAGGGGATCAGCCCCAGCATTTT.

The chain couples TRBV27 to TRBJ1-2; the D gene is possibly TRBD1 (6 bases). CDR1 MNHEY and CDR2 SMNVEV come from the germline V gene (reference sequence). With 2 bases removed from V and 6 bases from J, the gap between germline ends came to 22 bases. CDR3 length equals 17 residues. CDR3 sequence: CASSLNLLRQGWDGYTF. The CDR3 nucleotides are TGTGCCAGCAGTTTAAACCTGTTACGCCAGGGGTGGGATGGCTACACCTTC.

The chain joins TRBV4-3 to TRBJ2-7, with TRBD1 matching over 11 bases. With V trimmed by 3 bases and J by 6 bases, 7 bases remained unmatched. This CDR3 has 15 amino acids. CDR1 is LGHNA and CDR2 is YSLEER in the germline V gene. The CDR3 region has the DNA TGCGCCAGCAGCCAGAAGGGACAGGGGGAATGCGAGCAGTACTTC. It translates to CASSQKGQGECEQYF.

The V gene is TRBV7-9, the J gene TRBJ2-6, with D maybe TRBD2 (6 bases). The CDR3 is 19 residues long. In germline, CDR1 is SEHNR, CDR2 FQNEAQ (reference sequence). Trimming removed 5 bases from V and 0 bases from J, with 20 bases in between. CDR3 sequence (DNA): TGTGCCAGCAGCCCCCTGTTGACTAGTCCTAGCTCTGGGGCCAACGTCCTGACTTTC. Its translation is CASSPLLTSPSSGANVLTF.

The chain joins TRBV28 to TRBJ1-2; D remains ambiguous. Per germline, CDR1 MDHEN and CDR2 SYDVKM. Trimming stripped 2 bases from V and 8 bases from J, with 12 bases between. The length of the CDR3 is 13 residues. The CDR3 loop is CASSLLGSEGYTF. The CDR3 nucleotides read TGTGCCAGCAGTTTACTAGGGTCAGAGGGCTACACCTTC.

The DNA of the CDR3 is TGCGCCAGCAGTGAGTCCACGGGAGGGTCGGAGACCCAGTACTTC. Amino acid sequence: CASSESTGGSETQYF. The rearrangement links TRBV10-2 to TRBJ2-5; 8 bases fit TRBD2. Losses at the gene ends were 0 bases for V and 5 bases for J; bases not matched to a gene: 5. The germline gives CDR1 WSHSY, CDR2 SAAADI. CDR3 size: 15 residues.

V gene TRBV28 combines with J gene TRBJ1-5, with 9 bases identical to TRBD1. Per germline, CDR1 MDHEN and CDR2 SYDVKM. V lost 2 bases to trimming and J lost 5 bases; unmatched junction nucleotides: 4. This CDR3 contains 15 residues. In DNA, the CDR3 is TGTGCCAGCAGTTTACTTGGGACAGGGCATCAGCCCCAGCATTTT. Its protein product is CASSLLGTGHQPQHF.

The chain carries TRBV18 and TRBJ2-5, with TRBD2 matching 11 bases. The ends lost 3 bases at V and 5 bases at J; junction bases unmatched: 8. Germline V CDR1 and CDR2: KGHSH, LQKENI. The length of the CDR3 is 16 residues. The CDR3 protein is CASSPRLAGLGETQYF. The CDR3, as DNA: TGTGCCAGCTCACCCAGACTAGCGGGATTGGGGGAGACCCAGTACTTC.

CDR3: CASSQERGGWYNEQFF. CDR3 nucleotides: TGTGCCAGCAGCCAAGAAAGAGGGGGGTGGTACAATGAGCAGTTCTTC. This chain links TRBV14 with TRBJ2-1; either TRBD1 or TRBD2 may supply D (6 bases each). Per the germline V gene, CDR1 is SGHDN and CDR2 is FVKESK. This CDR3 region has 16 residues. Between the trimmed V and J ends, which lost 0 bases and 4 bases, there was a span of 13 bases.